This passage covers 5 T cell receptor beta chains from one sample sequenced in a study of cytomegalovirus exposure and HLA in healthy donors. The PCR had 60 Vbeta and 13 Jbeta primers. TCRdb keeps only in-frame clones here, not all; method: immunoSEQ multiplex PCR. The table has around 100,000 clones, around 82% seen once. The sequenced sample consisted of PBMCs. All receptors come from a woman younger than 30 in good health and CMV-seropositive.

The chain uses TRBV18 and TRBJ2-1; tentative D call: TRBD1 (6 bases). Per germline, CDR1 KGHSH and CDR2 LQKENI. Trimming shortened V by 3 bases and J by 5 bases, and 11 bases separated the two germline ends. The CDR3 is 14 amino acids. CDR3 DNA sequence: TGTGCCAGCTCACCTCAACAGGGCGACAATGAGCAGTTCTTC. This encodes CASSPQQGDNEQFF.

There are a few counts of this clone. The V call is TRBV25-1, the J call TRBJ1-1; no definite D call. Trimming removed 2 bases at V and 1 base at J, with 8 bases between. Germline loops: CDR1 MGHDK, CDR2 SYGVNS. The CDR3 sequence is 14 residues long. CDR3 sequence reads: CASSEEARNTEAFF. In DNA, the CDR3 is TGTGCCAGCAGTGAAGAAGCTCGGAACACTGAAGCTTTCTTT.

V and J are TRBV7-9 and TRBJ1-3; D gene ambiguous. Germline V gene sequence: CDR1 SEHNR, CDR2 FQNEAQ (reference sequence). Trimming cost V 8 bases and J 0 bases, with 8 bases left between them. The CDR3 length is 13 residues. Written as DNA, the CDR3 is TGTGCCAGCGGAGGGCACTCTGGAAACACCATATATTTT. Translating it yields CASGGHSGNTIYF.

V usage is TRBV2 and J usage is TRBJ1-5; TRBD1 matches at 7 bases. CDR3 length: 17 residues. CDR1 is SNHLY and CDR2 is FYNNEI in the germline V gene. With 0 bases clipped from V and 4 bases from J, the junction kept 9 bases outside the gene matches. The CDR3 coding sequence is TGTGCCAGCAGTGAAGCCAGGGGGGCCGACAAGAATCAGCCCCAGCATTTT. Residues: CASSEARGADKNQPQHF.

This clone appeared a single time. DNA for the CDR3: TGTGCCAGCAGCCCGGACAGGGGGCGCGCCGAGCAGTACTTC. It yields the protein CASSPDRGRAEQYF. The chain couples TRBV5-4 to TRBJ2-7; 11 bases line up with TRBD1. Unmatched junction bases numbered 6, after V lost 4 bases and J lost 6 bases. The CDR3 sequence is 14 residues long. Looked up from germline, CDR1 is SGHNT and CDR2 is YYREEE (reference sequence).